This T cell receptor (beta chain) was identified during a study of technical replicates of blood from several donors. Sequencing was performed with immunoSEQ multiplex PCR; in TCRdb, only in-frame clones are kept and a portion is missing. The table includes more than 65,000 clones, approximately 96% detected once. Sequencing was performed on T cells isolated from PBMCs. The sequence was collected from a human donor in good health.

The CDR3 bases are TGTGCCTGGAATGTACTAGGCTACGAGCAGTACTTC. Protein product: CAWNVLGYEQYF. The rearrangement joins TRBV30 to TRBJ2-7, with D possibly matching TRBD2 (5 bases). The CDR3 runs to 12 residues. Looked up from germline, CDR1 is GTSNPN and CDR2 is SVGIG (reference sequence). V gave up 4 bases and J gave up 3 bases, with 10 bases separating them.